The clone carrying this TCR beta chain was detected only once. Germline V CDR1 and CDR2: LGHNA, YNFKEQ. This CDR3 comprises 17 residues. The germline V and J ends were trimmed by 0 bases and 3 bases, with 17 bases remaining between them. 60 Vbeta and 13 Jbeta primers were used in PCR. Assay: immunoSEQ multiplex PCR; the TCRdb copy retains only in-frame clones and omits some. The table records 130,000 to 150,000 clones, under 70% of them present only once. The sample originates from a study of cytomegalovirus exposure and HLA in healthy donors. The origin of this receptor is a woman in her 30s in good health and CMV-seropositive. V gene TRBV4-2 combines with J gene TRBJ2-5, with a weak D call TRBD2 (5 bases). The specimen was PBMCs. CDR3 amino acids: CASSQDGSPGWEETQYF. Here the CDR3 DNA reads TGTGCCAGCAGCCAAGATGGGTCTCCGGGATGGGAAGAGACCCAGTACTTC.